This entry lists 4 T cell receptor beta chains sequenced from one sample in a study of regulatory T cells in long-lasting Graves disease. Construction of TCR beta libraries relied on iRepertoire HTBI primers and on Arm-PCR targeting CDR3 regions. TCRdb reprocessed the multiplex PCR reads via MiXCR and lists one record per CDR3 protein. The top ten clones hold 8.5% to 10% of a sample with hundreds of thousands of distinct CDR3 sequences, around an eighth of them seen once. Sample time point: newly diagnosed GD, antithyroid drugs for less than 3 months. Extracted PBMC RNA gave rise to the TCR library. This sample also belongs to another study, concerning T cells in Graves' hyperthyroidism and ophthalmopathy.

The sequences come from peripheral blood mononuclear cells (PBMCs), collected at new diagnosis, from a patient treated with antithyroid drugs. These receptors were collected from a young man with Graves disease.

This clonotype was counted ten times or more. The CDR3 DNA reads as TGTGCCAGCAGCGCCGGGACAGCCATAATCGAGACCCAGTACTTC. This sequence encodes CASSAGTAIIETQYF. The V and J genes are TRBV12-3 or TRBV12-4 and TRBJ2-5; 7 bases fit TRBD1. Losses at the gene ends were 6 bases for V and 5 bases for J; bases not matched to a gene: 12. The CDR3 covers 15 residues.

This clonotype was counted only a few times. A much larger clone lies one base from this, so it may be a read error. The gene calls are TRBV11-2 and TRBJ2-3, with 8 bases fitting TRBD2. This CDR3 spans 16 amino acids. V gave up 5 bases and J gave up 6 bases; unmatched junction bases: 13. Germline loops: CDR1 SGHAT, CDR2 FQNNGV. The CDR3 loop is CASSPLSSGGMDTQYF. In nucleotides, the CDR3 is TGTGCCAGCAGCCCCCTCTCCAGCGGGGGCATGGATACGCAGTATTTT.

The rearrangement links TRBV6-1 to TRBJ1-2, with no clear D. Germline CDR1 reads MNHNS; CDR2 reads SASEGT. V shed 5 bases and J shed 4 bases, with 8 bases lying between them. This CDR3 is built from 12 residues. CDR3 nucleotide sequence: TGTGCCAGCAGTAAGAGCTCCTATGGCTACACCTTC. Its protein product is CASSKSSYGYTF.

The chain recombines TRBV5-5 with TRBJ1-5, with 7 nucleotides matching TRBD1. The CDR3 runs to 15 residues. Losses at the gene ends were 2 bases for V and 2 bases for J; bases not matched to a gene: 4. Germline V gene sequence: CDR1 SGHKS, CDR2 YYEKEE (reference sequence). The CDR3: CASSFTGQGNQPQHF. The CDR3 DNA reads as TGTGCCAGCAGCTTCACTGGACAGGGCAATCAGCCCCAGCATTTT.